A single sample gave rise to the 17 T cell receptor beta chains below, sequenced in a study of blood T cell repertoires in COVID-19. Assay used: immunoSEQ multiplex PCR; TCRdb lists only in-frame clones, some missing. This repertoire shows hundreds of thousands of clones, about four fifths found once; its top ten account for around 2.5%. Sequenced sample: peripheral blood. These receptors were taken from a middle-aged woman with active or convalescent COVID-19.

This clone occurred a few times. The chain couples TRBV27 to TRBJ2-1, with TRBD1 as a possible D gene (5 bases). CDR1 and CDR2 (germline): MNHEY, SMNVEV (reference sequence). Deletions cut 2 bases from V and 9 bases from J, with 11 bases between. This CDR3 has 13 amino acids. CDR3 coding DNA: TGTGCCAGCAGTTTAGGCTTTAGGGGTGAGCAGTTCTTC. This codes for CASSLGFRGEQFF.

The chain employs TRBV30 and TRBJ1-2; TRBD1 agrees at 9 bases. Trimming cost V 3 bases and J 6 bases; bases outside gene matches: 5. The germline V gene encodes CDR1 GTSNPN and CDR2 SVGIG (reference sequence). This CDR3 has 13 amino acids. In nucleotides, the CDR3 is TGTGCCTGGAGGCCCGGGACAGGGAATGGCTACACCTTC. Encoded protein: CAWRPGTGNGYTF. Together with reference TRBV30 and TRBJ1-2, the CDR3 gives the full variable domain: SQTIHQWPATLVQPVGSPLSLECTVEGTSNPNLYWYRQAAGRGLQLLFYSVGIGQISSEVPQNLSASRPQDRQFILSSKKLLLSDSGFYLCAWRPGTGNGYTFGSGTRLTVV.

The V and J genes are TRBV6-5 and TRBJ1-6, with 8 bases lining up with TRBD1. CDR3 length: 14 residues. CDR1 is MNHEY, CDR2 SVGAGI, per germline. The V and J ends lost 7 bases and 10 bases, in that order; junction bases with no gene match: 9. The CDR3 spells CASTTGGQRSPLHF. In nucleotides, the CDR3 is TGTGCCAGCACCACAGGGGGGCAGCGCTCACCCCTCCACTTT.

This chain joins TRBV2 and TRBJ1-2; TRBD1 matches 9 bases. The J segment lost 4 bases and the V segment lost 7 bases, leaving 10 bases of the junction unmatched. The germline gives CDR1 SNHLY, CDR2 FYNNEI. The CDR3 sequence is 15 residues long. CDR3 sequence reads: CASTPDRGVSYGYTF. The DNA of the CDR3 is TGTGCCAGCACACCCGACAGGGGGGTATCCTATGGCTACACCTTC.

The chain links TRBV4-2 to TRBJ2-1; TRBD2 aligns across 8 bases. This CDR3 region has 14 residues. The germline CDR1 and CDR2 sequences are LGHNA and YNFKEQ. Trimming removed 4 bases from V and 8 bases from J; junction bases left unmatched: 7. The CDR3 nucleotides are TGTGCCAGCAGCCGGCTGAGCGGGGGCGATGAGCAGTTCTTC. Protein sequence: CASSRLSGGDEQFF.

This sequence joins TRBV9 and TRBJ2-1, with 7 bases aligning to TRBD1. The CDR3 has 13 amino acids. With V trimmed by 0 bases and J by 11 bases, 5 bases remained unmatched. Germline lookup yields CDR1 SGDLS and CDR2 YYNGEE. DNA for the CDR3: TGTGCCAGCAGCGTAGGGGAAAGGGGGCAGCAGTTCTTC. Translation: CASSVGERGQQFF.

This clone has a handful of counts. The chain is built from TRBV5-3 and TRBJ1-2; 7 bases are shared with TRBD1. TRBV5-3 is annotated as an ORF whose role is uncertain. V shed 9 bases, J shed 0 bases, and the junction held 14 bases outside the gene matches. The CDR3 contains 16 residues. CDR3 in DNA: TGTGCCATACGGGACAGCAAAGTACAGCCTAACTATGGCTACACCTTC. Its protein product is CAIRDSKVQPNYGYTF.

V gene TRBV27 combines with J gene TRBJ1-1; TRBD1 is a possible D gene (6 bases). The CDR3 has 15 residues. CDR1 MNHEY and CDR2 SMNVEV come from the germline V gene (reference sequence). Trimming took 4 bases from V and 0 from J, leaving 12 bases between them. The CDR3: CASSSRQGMNTEAFF. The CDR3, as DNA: TGTGCCAGCAGTTCCCGGCAGGGGATGAACACTGAAGCTTTCTTT.

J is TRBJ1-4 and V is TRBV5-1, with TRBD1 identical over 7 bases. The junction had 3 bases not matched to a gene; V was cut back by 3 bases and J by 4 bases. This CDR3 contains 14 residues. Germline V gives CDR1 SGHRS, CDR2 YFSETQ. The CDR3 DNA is TGCGCCAGCAGCTCCAGGGGGAATAATGAAAAACTGTTTTTT. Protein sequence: CASSSRGNNEKLFF.

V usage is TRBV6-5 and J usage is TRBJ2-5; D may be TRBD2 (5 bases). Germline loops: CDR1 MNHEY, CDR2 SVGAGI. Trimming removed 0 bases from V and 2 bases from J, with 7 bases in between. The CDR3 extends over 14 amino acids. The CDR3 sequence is CASSYSDWQETQYF. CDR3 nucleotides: TGTGCCAGCAGTTACTCGGACTGGCAAGAGACCCAGTACTTC.

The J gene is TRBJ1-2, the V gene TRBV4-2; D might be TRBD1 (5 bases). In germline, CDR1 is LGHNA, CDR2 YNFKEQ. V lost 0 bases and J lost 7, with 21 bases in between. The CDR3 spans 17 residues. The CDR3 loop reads CASSQDITRGAEGGYTF. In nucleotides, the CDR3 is TGTGCCAGCAGCCAAGATATTACGAGGGGCGCGGAGGGTGGCTACACCTTC.

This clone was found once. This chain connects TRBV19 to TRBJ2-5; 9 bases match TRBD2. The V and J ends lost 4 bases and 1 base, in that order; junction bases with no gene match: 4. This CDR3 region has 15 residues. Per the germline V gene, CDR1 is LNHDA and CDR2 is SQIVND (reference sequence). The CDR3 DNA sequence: TGTGCCAGTAGTAGCCAGCGGGAGGCCCAAGAGACCCAGTACTTC. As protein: CASSSQREAQETQYF.

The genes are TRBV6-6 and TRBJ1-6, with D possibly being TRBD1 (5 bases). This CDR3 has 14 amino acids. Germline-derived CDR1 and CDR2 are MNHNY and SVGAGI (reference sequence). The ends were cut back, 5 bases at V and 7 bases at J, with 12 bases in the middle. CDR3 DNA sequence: TGTGCCAGCAGTACCGGGGGGACGAATTCACCCCTCCACTTT. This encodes CASSTGGTNSPLHF.

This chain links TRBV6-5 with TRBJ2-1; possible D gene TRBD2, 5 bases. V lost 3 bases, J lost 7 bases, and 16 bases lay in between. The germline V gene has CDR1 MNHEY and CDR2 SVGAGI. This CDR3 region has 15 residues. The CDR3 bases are TGTGCCAGCAGTTATCGAGCGGTGGGCATGAATGAGCAGTTCTTC. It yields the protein CASSYRAVGMNEQFF.

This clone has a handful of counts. The DNA of the CDR3 is TGTGCCAGCAGTGAACAGGGGGCCTATGGCTACACCTTC. Amino acids: CASSEQGAYGYTF. The rearrangement uses TRBV25-1 and TRBJ1-2; 8 nucleotides match TRBD1. The junction had 0 bases not matched to a gene; V was cut back by 2 bases and J by 4 bases. Germline V gene sequence: CDR1 MGHDK, CDR2 SYGVNS. The CDR3 has 13 residues.

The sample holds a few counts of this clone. CDR3 amino acids: CASSPEGYTGDGYTF. CDR3 nucleotide sequence: TGCGCCAGCAGCCCGGAGGGGTATACTGGGGATGGCTACACCTTC. The V call is TRBV5-1, the J call TRBJ1-2; TRBD1 is a possible D gene (5 bases). The V and J ends lost 4 bases and 6 bases respectively, with 19 bases between them. CDR1 and CDR2 (germline): SGHRS, YFSETQ. CDR3 length: 15 amino acids.

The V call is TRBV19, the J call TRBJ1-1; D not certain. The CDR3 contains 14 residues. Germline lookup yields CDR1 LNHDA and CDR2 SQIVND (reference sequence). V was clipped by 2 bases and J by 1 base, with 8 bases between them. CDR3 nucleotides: TGTGCCAGTAGTATACTGTGGCAGAACACTGAAGCTTTCTTT. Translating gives CASSILWQNTEAFF.